Below are 20 T cell receptor beta chains sequenced from a single sample in a study of blood T cells in healthy people across ages. Through a sample-barcoded 5' primer and a J-beta primer mix, a second PCR was run for about 6 to 12 cycles. From the 5' RACE reads, TCRdb called clonotypes with MiXCR, one entry per CDR3 protein. The data show approximately 400,000 distinct CDR3 sequences, roughly half seen once. The material sequenced was blood. Source of these receptors: a man in his 60s in good health.

The V gene is TRBV30, the J gene TRBJ2-7, with D possibly being TRBD1 (6 bases). The CDR3 runs to 11 residues. Germline CDR1 reads GTSNPN; CDR2 reads SVGIG (reference sequence). Trimming took 8 bases from V and 4 from J, leaving 12 bases between them. The CDR3 region has the DNA TGTGCCGGGGCTACAGGGTACGAGCAGTACTTC. This sequence encodes CAGATGYEQYF.

The chain combines TRBV6-5 with TRBJ2-5; no clear D. V was clipped by 6 bases and J by 5 bases, with 16 bases between them. The CDR3 is 14 amino acids. The germline V gene has CDR1 MNHEY and CDR2 SVGAGI. This chain's CDR3 is CASSLSDGRETQYF. The DNA for the CDR3 is TGTGCCAGCAGCTTGAGTGATGGGCGGGAGACCCAGTACTTC.

V usage is TRBV7-2 and J usage is TRBJ2-6; D not certain. The ends were cut back, 5 bases at V and 5 bases at J, with 13 bases in the middle. The CDR3 has 15 amino acids. Germline values: CDR1 SGHTA, CDR2 FQGNSA. CDR3 protein: CASSHLRLRANVLTF. CDR3 bases: TGTGCCAGCAGCCACCTTAGATTACGGGCCAACGTCCTGACTTTC.

This clonotype was seen at least ten times. J is TRBJ2-7 and V is TRBV2; D tentatively reads TRBD1 or TRBD2 (7 bases each). Germline V CDR1 and CDR2: SNHLY, FYNNEI. Trimming pared 7 bases from V and 4 bases from J, leaving 17 bases between. This CDR3 contains 14 residues. The CDR3 here is CASTQSQGGYEQYF. The CDR3 DNA sequence: TGTGCCAGCACCCAGTCCCAGGGGGGGTACGAGCAGTACTTC.

This chain links TRBV6-5 with TRBJ1-1, with D perhaps matching TRBD1 (5 bases). The CDR3 loop spans 14 amino acids. Trimming shortened V by 5 bases and J by 1 base, and 11 bases separated the two germline ends. Germline V gene sequence: CDR1 MNHEY, CDR2 SVGAGI. The CDR3: CASSPLGGNTEAFF. The DNA of the CDR3 is TGTGCCAGCAGTCCCCTGGGGGGGAACACTGAAGCTTTCTTT.

This clonotype was seen a handful of times. With a much larger clone just one base away, this may be a read error. This chain links TRBV20-1 with TRBJ2-1, with 15 bases identical to TRBD2. The tail of the sequence fits TRBJ2-7 better, so the J call may be wrong. The CDR3 is 17 amino acids. The V gene's germline CDR1 is DFQATT and CDR2 SNEGSKA (reference sequence). CDR3 sequence (DNA): TGCAGTGCTAGGGGGACTAGCGGGAGGCCCTCCTACAATGAGCAGTACTTC. This translates into CSARGTSGRPSYNEQYF.

This rearrangement joins TRBV18 to TRBJ2-7; TRBD2 aligns across 12 bases. With 4 bases clipped from V and 0 bases from J, the junction kept 1 base outside the gene matches. This CDR3 has 15 residues. Germline V gene data show CDR1 as KGHSH and CDR2 as LQKENI. The CDR3 bases are TGTGCCAGCTCACTGGGACTAGCGGGCTCCTACGAGCAGTACTTC. It codes for CASSLGLAGSYEQYF.

This clonotype was detected a few times. The chain is built from TRBV6-1 and TRBJ2-3; a possible D gene is TRBD1 (5 bases). V dropped 6 bases and J dropped 3 bases, with 10 bases sitting between them. This CDR3 spans 13 amino acids. Germline values: CDR1 MNHNS, CDR2 SASEGT. CDR3 loop: CASRTEATDTQYF. As DNA, the CDR3 is TGTGCCAGCAGGACAGAGGCGACAGATACGCAGTATTTT.

The rearrangement joins TRBV28 to TRBJ1-2; a weak D match, TRBD1 (6 bases). The CDR3 extends over 14 amino acids. Trimming pared 5 bases from V and 4 bases from J, leaving 14 bases between. Per the germline V gene, CDR1 is MDHEN and CDR2 is SYDVKM. CDR3 DNA: TGTGCCAGCAGTGCAGGGGCGTGGTCCTATGGCTACACCTTC. Protein product: CASSAGAWSYGYTF.

The rearrangement joins TRBV27 to TRBJ2-7, with 7 bases fitting TRBD2. The germline gives CDR1 MNHEY, CDR2 SMNVEV (reference sequence). This CDR3 has 21 residues. The V gene end was trimmed by 4 bases and the J gene end by 1 base; junction bases not matched to a gene: 25. CDR3 loop: CASSSFLSTSRRPTRSYEQYF. The CDR3 DNA sequence: TGTGCCAGCAGTTCATTTCTCTCGACTAGCAGGAGGCCAACGCGGTCCTACGAGCAGTACTTC.

This clonotype was observed a handful of times. This sequence joins TRBV4-2 and TRBJ2-1; 8 bases line up with TRBD1. The CDR3 is made up of 16 amino acids. The ends lost 5 bases at V and 6 bases at J; junction bases unmatched: 12. Germline CDR1 and CDR2: LGHNA and YNFKEQ. This CDR3 is CASSARTGYRGNEQFF. CDR3 nucleotide sequence: TGTGCCAGCAGCGCCCGGACAGGGTATCGGGGCAATGAGCAGTTCTTC.

V usage is TRBV9 and J usage is TRBJ2-3; 14 bases map to TRBD2. The J segment lost 6 bases and the V segment lost 4 bases, leaving 7 bases of the junction unmatched. The CDR3 runs 16 residues. CDR1 SGDLS and CDR2 YYNGEE come from the germline V gene. This chain's CDR3 is CASSPGTSGSVDTQYF. The CDR3, as DNA: TGTGCCAGCAGCCCAGGGACTAGCGGGAGTGTGGATACGCAGTATTTT.

Concerning this clonotype: One base away lies a much larger clone, so this may be a sequencing read error. The V call is TRBV4-1, the J call TRBJ2-5; D could derive from TRBD1 or TRBD2 (6 bases each). CDR1 MGHRA and CDR2 YSYEKL come from the germline V gene. V was shortened by 5 bases and J by 2 bases, with 12 bases between the two germline ends. The CDR3 contains 14 residues. The CDR3 spells CASSERRGQETQYF. CDR3 nucleotides: TGCGCCAGCAGCGAAAGGAGGGGGCAAGAGACCCAGTACTTC.

This clonotype is a singleton in its sample. The chain couples TRBV20-1 to TRBJ2-5, with 12 bases aligning to TRBD2. In germline, CDR1 is DFQATT, CDR2 SNEGSKA (reference sequence). The CDR3 is 16 residues long. Germline trimming cut 5 bases from V and 2 bases from J; bases unmatched to any gene: 9. In DNA form, the CDR3 reads TGCAGTGCTTCCAACGTTGGACTAGCGGGACAAGAGACCCAGTACTTC. Translation: CSASNVGLAGQETQYF.

This clonotype has just one count. The V and J genes are TRBV6-5 and TRBJ1-3, with D uncertain. Trimming took off 7 bases at V and 1 base at J, with 14 bases between the two ends. The germline CDR1 and CDR2 sequences are MNHEY and SVGAGI. The CDR3 runs 15 residues. The CDR3 loop reads CASKDKNPSGNTIYF. DNA for the CDR3: TGTGCCAGCAAAGACAAGAACCCTTCTGGAAACACCATATATTTT.

V is TRBV19 and J is TRBJ1-1; 7 positions agree with TRBD1. V shed 6 bases, J shed 2 bases, and the junction held 9 bases outside the gene matches. This CDR3 has 15 residues. Germline CDR1 reads LNHDA; CDR2 reads SQIVND (reference sequence). This CDR3 is CASSRGQRLNTEAFF. The DNA of the CDR3 is TGTGCCAGTAGCAGGGGACAGCGTCTTAACACTGAAGCTTTCTTT.

This chain joins TRBV24-1 and TRBJ2-7; D may be TRBD1 (5 bases). V dropped 4 bases and J dropped 7 bases, with 7 bases sitting between them. The CDR3 spans 11 residues. CDR1 is KGHDR and CDR2 is SFDVKD in the germline V gene. The CDR3 here is CATSEGPEQYF. CDR3 DNA: TGTGCCACCAGTGAGGGGCCAGAGCAGTACTTC.

Ten or more counts support this clonotype. V usage is TRBV10-3 and J usage is TRBJ2-7; 12 bases are a match to TRBD1. J gave up 4 bases and V 0 bases, and 4 bases lay outside the gene matches. Germline V gene data show CDR1 as ENHRY and CDR2 as SYGVKD. The CDR3 has 16 amino acids. The CDR3 sequence: CAISESGDRGLYEQYF. The CDR3 nucleotides read TGTGCCATCAGTGAGTCGGGGGACAGGGGGCTTTACGAGCAGTACTTC.

This clonotype was detected a few times. This chain links TRBV5-1 with TRBJ2-7, with 11 bases aligning to TRBD1. The V gene's germline CDR1 is SGHRS and CDR2 YFSETQ. The CDR3 has 16 residues. The V gene end was trimmed by 7 bases and the J gene end by 3 bases; junction bases not matched to a gene: 12. The CDR3 bases are TGCGCCAGCGGACGGACAGGGGGCGCGCAGGACTACGAGCAGTACTTC. Encoded protein: CASGRTGGAQDYEQYF. The variable domain in full, completed from reference TRBV5-1 and TRBJ2-7, reads KAGVTQTPRYLIKTRGQQVTLSCSPISGHRSVSWYQQTPGQGLQFLFEYFSETQRNKGNFPGRFSGRQFSNSRSEMNVSTLELGDSALYLCASGRTGGAQDYEQYFGPGTRLTVT.

V gene TRBV7-2 combines with J gene TRBJ1-4; D is possibly TRBD1 (5 bases). Trimming left V 5 bases short and J 7 bases short, with 17 bases between. Germline CDR1 SGHTA, CDR2 FQGNSA. This CDR3 has 15 amino acids. This chain's CDR3 is CASSARTQRGEKLFF. The CDR3, as DNA: TGTGCCAGCAGCGCAAGGACACAGCGCGGTGAAAAACTGTTTTTT. Full variable domain (remainder filled in from reference TRBV7-2 and TRBJ1-4): GAGVSQSPSNKVTEKGKDVELRCDPISGHTALYWYRQSLGQGLEFLIYFQGNSAPDKSGLPSDRFSAERTGGSVSTLTIQRTQQEDSAVYLCASSARTQRGEKLFFGSGTQLSVL.